This passage covers 13 T cell receptor beta chains from one sample sequenced in a study of blood T cell repertoires in COVID-19. Measured with immunoSEQ multiplex PCR; TCRdb has only the in-frame clones, and not every one. The table lists around 26,000 clones, approximately 90% of them singletons. Material: peripheral blood. The receptors originated from a human donor in a cohort sampled during active COVID-19.

The chain joins TRBV7-9 to TRBJ1-6; D may be TRBD1 (5 bases). CDR1 and CDR2 from the germline V gene are SEHNR and FQNEAQ (reference sequence). Trimming took off 5 bases at V and 9 bases at J, with 11 bases between the two ends. The CDR3 has 13 amino acids. CDR3 amino acids: CASSPPGGSPLHF. The CDR3, as DNA: TGTGCCAGCAGCCCTCCGGGGGGTTCACCCCTCCACTTT. Complete variable domain (other parts from reference TRBV7-9 and TRBJ1-6): DTGVSQNPRHKITKRGQNVTFRCDPISEHNRLYWYRQTLGQGPEFLTYFQNEAQLEKSRLLSDRFSAERPKGSFSTLEIQRTEQGDSAMYLCASSPPGGSPLHFGNGTRLTVT.

The V call is TRBV15, the J call TRBJ1-5; D remains unclear. Between the trimmed V and J ends, which lost 8 bases and 3 bases, there was a span of 20 bases. The CDR3 totals 16 residues. Germline CDR1 is LNHNV and CDR2 is YYDKDF (reference sequence). The CDR3 protein is CATWFSAGPFNQPQHF. CDR3 coding DNA: TGTGCCACCTGGTTTTCAGCAGGCCCTTTCAATCAGCCCCAGCATTTT. Full variable domain (remainder filled in from reference TRBV15 and TRBJ1-5): DAMVIQNPRYQVTQFGKPVTLSCSQTLNHNVMYWYQQKSSQAPKLLFHYYDKDFNNEADTPDNFQSRRPNTSFCFLDIRSPGLGDTAMYLCATWFSAGPFNQPQHFGDGTRLSIL.

The V gene is TRBV11-2, the J gene TRBJ2-4; D may be TRBD2 (5 bases). The germline CDR1 and CDR2 sequences are SGHAT and FQNNGV. Trimming took 4 bases from V and 4 from J, leaving 14 bases between them. This CDR3 comprises 15 residues. The CDR3: CASSYSGPGKNIQYF. CDR3 nucleotides: TGTGCCAGCAGCTATAGTGGGCCGGGAAAAAACATTCAGTACTTC.

The chain is built from TRBV2 and TRBJ2-7; D may be TRBD1 (7 bases). CDR3 length: 17 residues. The germline CDR1 and CDR2 sequences are SNHLY and FYNNEI. V was clipped by 0 bases and J by 3 bases, with 18 bases between them. CDR3 in amino acids: CASSEAFRAGGLYEQYF. CDR3 DNA: TGTGCCAGCAGTGAAGCGTTCCGGGCAGGGGGGCTCTACGAGCAGTACTTC.

The chain couples TRBV5-4 to TRBJ2-2; D perhaps matches TRBD1 (5 bases). V lost 0 bases and J lost 0, with 9 bases in between. Germline CDR1 SGHNT, CDR2 YYREEE (reference sequence). The CDR3 has 16 amino acids. As DNA, the CDR3 is TGTGCCAGCAGCTTGGATGGGGCCGCGAACACCGGGGAGCTGTTTTTT. Amino acids: CASSLDGAANTGELFF.

The gene calls are TRBV12-5 and TRBJ2-7, with D perhaps TRBD2 (6 bases). CDR1 is LGHNT, CDR2 FRNRAP, per germline. V lost 1 base and J 3 bases, leaving 10 bases between the germline ends. The CDR3 runs 14 residues. CDR3 sequence: CASGLGAGVYEQYF. The CDR3 DNA sequence: TGTGCTAGTGGTTTGGGAGCGGGTGTCTACGAGCAGTACTTC.

The chain carries TRBV29-1 and TRBJ1-2; 10 bases are a match to TRBD1. Germline loops: CDR1 SQVTM, CDR2 ANQGSEA. CDR3 length: 15 amino acids. Germline trimming cut 1 base from V and 6 bases from J; bases unmatched to any gene: 8. CDR3 sequence reads: CSVEGGTGALHGYTF. The DNA of the CDR3 is TGCAGCGTTGAAGGAGGGACAGGGGCGCTTCATGGCTACACCTTC.

The V call is TRBV3-1 (or the pseudogene TRBV3-2), the J call TRBJ1-2; no clear D gene. Germline V gene lookup returns CDR1 LGHDT and CDR2 YNNKEL (reference sequence). Between the trimmed V and J ends, which lost 4 bases and 2 bases, there was a span of 11 bases. The CDR3 runs 14 residues. CDR3 amino acids: CASSRTGNNYGYTF. In nucleotides, the CDR3 is TGTGCCAGCAGCCGGACTGGTAACAACTATGGCTACACCTTC.

The V gene is TRBV28, the J gene TRBJ1-2; the D is unclear. Germline lookup yields CDR1 MDHEN and CDR2 SYDVKM. V was pared by 3 bases and J by 8 bases, with 13 bases between. The CDR3 has 13 amino acids. In nucleotides, the CDR3 is TGTGCCAGCAGTTTTGGAGGTGTGTTGGGCTACACCTTC. Translating gives CASSFGGVLGYTF.

This rearrangement joins TRBV7-2 to TRBJ1-2; D possibly corresponds to TRBD1 (5 bases). This CDR3 is 18 amino acids long. Looked up from germline, CDR1 is SGHTA and CDR2 is FQGNSA. V lost 7 bases, J lost 4 bases, and 28 bases lay in between. In DNA form, the CDR3 reads TGTGCCAGCAACAGCTTTATAGGGGCCCGTAGGGACTTCTATGGCTACACCTTC. Residues: CASNSFIGARRDFYGYTF.

This clone was seen a few times. The rearrangement uses TRBV19 and TRBJ2-7; D perhaps matches TRBD1 (5 bases). Germline assignment: CDR1 LNHDA and CDR2 SQIVND (reference sequence). V was cut by 1 base and J by 0 bases, with 7 bases left in between. The CDR3 spans 14 residues. CDR3 sequence (DNA): TGTGCCAGTAGTATAGGGGGCAGCTCCTACGAGCAGTACTTC. The encoded protein is CASSIGGSSYEQYF. The whole variable domain, filled in from reference TRBV19 and TRBJ2-7, reads DGGITQSPKYLFRKEGQNVTLSCEQNLNHDAMYWYRQDPGQGLRLIYYSQIVNDFQKGDIAEGYSVSREKKESFPLTVTSAQKNPTAFYLCASSIGGSSYEQYFGPGTRLTVT.

The rearrangement joins TRBV5-5 to TRBJ1-5, with D possibly being TRBD1 (6 bases). This CDR3 is built from 14 residues. V dropped 2 bases and J dropped 7 bases, with 13 bases sitting between them. Per germline, CDR1 SGHKS and CDR2 YYEKEE (reference sequence). CDR3 loop: CASSLAGAGQPQHF. CDR3 sequence (DNA): TGTGCCAGCAGCTTAGCAGGGGCCGGACAGCCCCAGCATTTT.

CDR3 sequence: CASSIETGVNYGYTF. The CDR3 DNA reads as TGTGCCAGCAGTATAGAAACAGGGGTTAACTATGGCTACACCTTC. The chain employs TRBV4-2 and TRBJ1-2, with 7 bases matching TRBD1. The J segment lost 1 base and the V segment lost 6 bases, leaving 8 bases of the junction unmatched. The CDR3 loop spans 15 amino acids. The germline CDR1 and CDR2 sequences are LGHNA and YNFKEQ.